This passage covers 16 T cell receptor beta chains from one sample sequenced in a study of shared clonotypes between healthy human individuals. The table came from immunoSEQ multiplex PCR; TCRdb's copy has only in-frame clones and leaves some out. The table records 2 million to 2.5 million clones, approximately 90% of them present only once. Input material: naive CD4+ T cells from PBMCs. Stated subset: CD45RA+ positively selected. These receptors all stem from a man in his late teens or twenties in good health. Some clones in this sample may be carry-over from other donors' samples.

J is TRBJ2-4 and V is TRBV15, with D maybe TRBD1 (5 bases). This CDR3 spans 17 amino acids. Germline V lookup: CDR1 LNHNV, CDR2 YYDKDF (reference sequence). V dropped 0 bases and J dropped 1 base, with 13 bases sitting between them. The CDR3 bases are TGTGCCACCAGCAGAGATTTGGGCAGGGTGGCCAAAAACATTCAGTACTTC. Translation: CATSRDLGRVAKNIQYF.

This chain connects TRBV28 to TRBJ2-2; the match to TRBD2 covers 7 bases. The CDR3 sequence is 13 residues long. J lost 5 bases, V lost 11 bases, and 8 bases had no gene match. Germline V gene lookup returns CDR1 MDHEN and CDR2 SYDVKM. The CDR3 DNA is TGTGCCCATGGCGGGAGAGGGACCGGGGAGCTGTTTTTT. This encodes CAHGGRGTGELFF.

The chain carries TRBV28 and TRBJ1-2, with D hard to call. The germline V and J ends were trimmed by 3 bases and 8 bases, with 16 bases remaining between them. The V gene's germline CDR1 is MDHEN and CDR2 SYDVKM. CDR3 length equals 14 residues. The CDR3 DNA sequence: TGTGCCAGCAGTTTCGCGGAGGCCTCTCAAGGCTACACCTTC. Amino acid sequence: CASSFAEASQGYTF.

The chain employs TRBV5-4 and TRBJ2-2; D gene unclear. In germline, CDR1 is SGHNT, CDR2 YYREEE (reference sequence). Trimming cost V 5 bases and J 5 bases, with 10 bases left between them. There are 13 residues in the CDR3. CDR3 bases: TGTGCCAGCAGGTGGACCGGAACCGGGGAGCTGTTTTTT. Its protein product is CASRWTGTGELFF.

The rearrangement uses TRBV7-8 and TRBJ1-3; possibly TRBD1 for D (5 bases). V was pared by 0 bases and J by 0 bases, with 15 bases between. The length of the CDR3 is 18 residues. CDR1 is SGHVS and CDR2 is FQNEAQ in the germline V gene. The CDR3 loop is CASSLAVIRGNSGNTIYF. In DNA, the CDR3 is TGTGCCAGCAGCTTAGCGGTTATAAGGGGAAACTCTGGAAACACCATATATTTT.

The J gene is TRBJ1-2, the V gene TRBV18; D remains ambiguous. Looked up from germline, CDR1 is KGHSH and CDR2 is LQKENI. The CDR3 length is 13 residues. V lost 4 bases, J lost 10 bases, and 16 bases lay in between. The CDR3 here is CASSRSLTRTYTF. The CDR3 nucleotides are TGTGCCAGCTCACGTAGCTTGACAAGGACCTACACCTTC.

This chain links TRBV7-9 with TRBJ2-6, with a weak D call TRBD1 (7 bases). Trimming left V 1 base short and J 1 base short, with 11 bases between. CDR3 length equals 17 residues. Germline CDR1 and CDR2: SEHNR and FQNEAQ (reference sequence). The CDR3 here is CASSLGRGASGANVLTF. CDR3 in DNA: TGTGCCAGCAGCTTAGGCAGGGGGGCTTCTGGGGCCAACGTCCTGACTTTC.

With regard to this clone: Other DNA sequences within the sample encode an identical CDR3. V gene TRBV5-1 combines with J gene TRBJ2-2; unclear D gene. CDR1 and CDR2 from the germline V gene are SGHRS and YFSETQ. The CDR3 consists of 11 residues. Trimming cost V 0 bases and J 9 bases, with 3 bases left between them. The CDR3 loop reads CASSLDRELFF. For the CDR3, the DNA is TGCGCCAGCAGCTTGGATAGGGAGCTGTTTTTT.

The chain uses TRBV5-4 and TRBJ2-1, with 11 positions matching TRBD2. V shed 4 bases, J shed 8 bases, and the junction held 8 bases outside the gene matches. CDR3 size: 15 residues. Germline V gives CDR1 SGHNT, CDR2 YYREEE (reference sequence). The CDR3 spells CASSLVASGGYEQFF. CDR3 DNA: TGTGCCAGCAGCCTCGTGGCTAGCGGGGGGTATGAGCAGTTCTTC.

Only one count was recorded for this clone. V usage is TRBV5-4 and J usage is TRBJ2-1; 7 nucleotides line up with TRBD2. V trimming: 3 bases; J trimming: 3 bases; junction bases outside the gene matches: 6. The CDR3 is made up of 15 amino acids. Germline CDR1 SGHNT, CDR2 YYREEE (reference sequence). The CDR3 sequence is CASSSSGTNYNEQFF. CDR3 nucleotides: TGTGCCAGCAGCTCCTCCGGGACTAACTACAATGAGCAGTTCTTC.

CDR3 sequence: CASSVLAGSQETQYF. CDR3 bases: TGTGCCAGCAGCGTTCTAGCGGGGAGCCAAGAGACCCAGTACTTC. This rearrangement joins TRBV9 to TRBJ2-5; TRBD2 matches at 9 bases. V was clipped by 2 bases and J by 1 base; unmatched bases: 3. The CDR3 loop spans 15 amino acids. Per germline, CDR1 SGDLS and CDR2 YYNGEE.

The V call is TRBV4-1, the J call TRBJ1-5; possibly TRBD1 for D (5 bases). The CDR3 length is 18 residues. The germline V gene encodes CDR1 MGHRA and CDR2 YSYEKL. With 1 base removed from V and 2 bases from J, the gap between germline ends came to 18 bases. The CDR3 DNA sequence: TGCGCCAGCAGCCAAGTTATAAGGTCGTGGGACCGCAATCAGCCCCAGCATTTT. Translated, it gives CASSQVIRSWDRNQPQHF.

This chain joins TRBV11-2 and TRBJ2-5; 7 bases match TRBD1. The germline CDR1 and CDR2 sequences are SGHAT and FQNNGV. V was clipped by 5 bases and J by 2 bases; unmatched bases: 8. The CDR3 contains 15 residues. The CDR3: CASSPWTGGQETQYF. CDR3 coding DNA: TGTGCCAGCAGCCCATGGACAGGTGGACAAGAGACCCAGTACTTC.

The chain combines TRBV27 with TRBJ2-1, with TRBD2 identical over 9 bases. J was trimmed by 4 bases and V by 5 bases; bases with no gene match: 3. Germline V gene data show CDR1 as MNHEY and CDR2 as SMNVEV (reference sequence). The CDR3 extends over 14 amino acids. CDR3 residues: CASSPSGTYNEQFF. Written as DNA, the CDR3 is TGTGCCAGCAGTCCTAGCGGGACTTACAATGAGCAGTTCTTC.

The CDR3 region is CASSVAAGRASLETQYF. The CDR3, as DNA: TGTGCCAGCAGCGTAGCTGCGGGGAGGGCCTCTTTGGAGACCCAGTACTTC. The J gene is TRBJ2-5, the V gene TRBV9; 7 bases fit TRBD2. The J segment lost 5 bases and the V segment lost 0 bases, leaving 13 bases of the junction unmatched. The germline V gene encodes CDR1 SGDLS and CDR2 YYNGEE. The CDR3 runs 17 residues.

The chain carries TRBV7-9 and TRBJ1-6; no clear D gene. The V and J ends lost 1 base and 2 bases respectively, with 9 bases between them. Germline V gives CDR1 SEHNR, CDR2 FQNEAQ (reference sequence). The CDR3 runs to 16 residues. The DNA of the CDR3 is TGTGCCAGCAGCTTAGGGATTCCAACCTATAATTCACCCCTCCACTTT. The encoded protein is CASSLGIPTYNSPLHF.